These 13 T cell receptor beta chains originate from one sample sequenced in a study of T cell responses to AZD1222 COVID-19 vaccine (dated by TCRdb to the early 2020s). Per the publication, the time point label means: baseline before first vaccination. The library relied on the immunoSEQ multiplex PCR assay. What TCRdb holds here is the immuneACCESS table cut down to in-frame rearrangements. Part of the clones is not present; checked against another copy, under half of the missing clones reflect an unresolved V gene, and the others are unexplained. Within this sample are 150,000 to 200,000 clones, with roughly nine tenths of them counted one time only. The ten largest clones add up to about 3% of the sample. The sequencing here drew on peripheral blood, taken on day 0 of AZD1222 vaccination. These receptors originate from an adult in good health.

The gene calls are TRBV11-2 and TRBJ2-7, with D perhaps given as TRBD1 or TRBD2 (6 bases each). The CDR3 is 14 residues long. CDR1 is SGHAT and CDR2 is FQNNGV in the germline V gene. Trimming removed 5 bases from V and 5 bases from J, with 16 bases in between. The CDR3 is CASSQPGEVHEQYF. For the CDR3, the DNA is TGTGCCAGCAGCCAACCAGGGGAGGTCCACGAGCAGTACTTC.

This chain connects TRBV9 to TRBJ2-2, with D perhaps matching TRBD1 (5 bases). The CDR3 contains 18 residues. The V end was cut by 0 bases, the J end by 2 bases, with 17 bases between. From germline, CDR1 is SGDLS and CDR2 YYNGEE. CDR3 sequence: CASSVVGARKGNTGELFF. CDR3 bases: TGTGCCAGCAGCGTAGTTGGGGCCAGAAAAGGTAACACCGGGGAGCTGTTTTTT.

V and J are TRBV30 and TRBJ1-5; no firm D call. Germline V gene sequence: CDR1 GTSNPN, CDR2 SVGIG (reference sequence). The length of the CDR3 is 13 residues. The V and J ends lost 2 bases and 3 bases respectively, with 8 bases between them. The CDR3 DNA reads TGTGCCTGGAGTCCAACCCCCAATCAGCCCCAGCATTTT. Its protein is CAWSPTPNQPQHF.

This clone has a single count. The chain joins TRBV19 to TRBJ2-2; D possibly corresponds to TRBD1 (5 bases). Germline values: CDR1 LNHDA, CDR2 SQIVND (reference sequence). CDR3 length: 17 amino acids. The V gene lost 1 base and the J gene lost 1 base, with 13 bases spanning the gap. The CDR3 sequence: CASSIGTKARNTGELFF. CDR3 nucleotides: TGTGCCAGTAGTATAGGGACAAAAGCACGGAACACCGGGGAGCTGTTTTTT.

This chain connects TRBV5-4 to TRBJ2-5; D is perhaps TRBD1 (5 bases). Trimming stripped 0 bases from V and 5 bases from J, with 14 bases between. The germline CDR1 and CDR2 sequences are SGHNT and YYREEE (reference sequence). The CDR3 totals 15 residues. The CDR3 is CASSLAQTALETQYF. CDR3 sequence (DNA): TGTGCCAGCAGCTTGGCCCAGACAGCTCTTGAGACCCAGTACTTC.

CDR3 in DNA: TGTGCCAGCAGCGTAGGAGTTGGGGGGACAGGACCGGGCCCCCTCCACTTT. It encodes CASSVGVGGTGPGPLHF. The chain employs TRBV9 and TRBJ1-6, with 8 bases identical to TRBD1. Per germline, CDR1 SGDLS and CDR2 YYNGEE. Trimming at V came to 0 bases and at J to 13 bases, leaving 15 bases not matched to a gene. The CDR3 extends over 17 amino acids.

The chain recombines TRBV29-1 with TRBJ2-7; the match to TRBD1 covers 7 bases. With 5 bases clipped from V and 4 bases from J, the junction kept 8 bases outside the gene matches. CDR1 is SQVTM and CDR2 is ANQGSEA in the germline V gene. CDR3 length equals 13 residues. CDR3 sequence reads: CSVSPGRGYEQYF. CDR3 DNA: TGCAGCGTTTCCCCGGGCAGGGGGTACGAGCAGTACTTC.

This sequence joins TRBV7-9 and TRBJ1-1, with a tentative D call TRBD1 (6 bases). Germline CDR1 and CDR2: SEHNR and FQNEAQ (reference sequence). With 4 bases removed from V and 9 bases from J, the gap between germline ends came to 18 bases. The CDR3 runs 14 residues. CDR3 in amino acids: CASSSSEGGRKAFF. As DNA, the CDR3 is TGTGCCAGCAGCTCCTCGGAGGGGGGGCGAAAAGCTTTCTTT. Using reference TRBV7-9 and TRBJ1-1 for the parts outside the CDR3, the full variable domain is DTGVSQNPRHKITKRGQNVTFRCDPISEHNRLYWYRQTLGQGPEFLTYFQNEAQLEKSRLLSDRFSAERPKGSFSTLEIQRTEQGDSAMYLCASSSSEGGRKAFFGQGTRLTVV.

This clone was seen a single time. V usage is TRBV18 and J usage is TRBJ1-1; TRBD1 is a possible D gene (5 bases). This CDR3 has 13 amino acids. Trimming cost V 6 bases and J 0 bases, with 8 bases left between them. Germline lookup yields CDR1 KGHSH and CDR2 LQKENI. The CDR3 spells CASSRQMNTEAFF. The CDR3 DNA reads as TGTGCCAGCTCTAGACAGATGAACACTGAAGCTTTCTTT. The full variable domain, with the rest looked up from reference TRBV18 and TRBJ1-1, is NAGVMQNPRHLVRRRGQEARLRCSPMKGHSHVYWYRQLPEEGLKFMVYLQKENIIDESGMPKERFSAEFPKEGPSILRIQQVVRGDSAAYFCASSRQMNTEAFFGQGTRLTVV.

CDR3 protein: CASSFQGRGYTF. As DNA, the CDR3 is TGTGCCAGCAGCTTTCAGGGACGAGGCTACACCTTC. This chain connects TRBV11-3 to TRBJ1-2; tentatively, D is TRBD1 (5 bases). V was shortened by 3 bases and J by 8 bases, with 10 bases between the two germline ends. Germline values: CDR1 SGHNT, CDR2 YENEEA. The CDR3 has 12 residues.

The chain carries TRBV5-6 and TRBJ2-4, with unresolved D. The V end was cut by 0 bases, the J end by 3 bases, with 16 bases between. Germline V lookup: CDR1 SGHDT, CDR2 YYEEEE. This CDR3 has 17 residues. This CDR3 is CASSLALPIIDKNIQYF. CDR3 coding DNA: TGTGCCAGCAGCTTGGCCCTTCCAATAATAGACAAAAACATTCAGTACTTC.

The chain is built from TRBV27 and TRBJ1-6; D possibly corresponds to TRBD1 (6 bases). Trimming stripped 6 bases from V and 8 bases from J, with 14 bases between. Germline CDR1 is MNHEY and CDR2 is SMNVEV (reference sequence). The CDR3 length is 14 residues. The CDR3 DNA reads TGTGCCAGCAGACGGGGGGCACAGCATTCACCCCTCCACTTT. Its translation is CASRRGAQHSPLHF.

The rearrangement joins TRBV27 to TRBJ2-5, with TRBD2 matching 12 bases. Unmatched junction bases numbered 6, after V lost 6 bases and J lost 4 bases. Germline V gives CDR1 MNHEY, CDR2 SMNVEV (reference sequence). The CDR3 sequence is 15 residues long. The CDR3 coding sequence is TGTGCCAGCAGCCCTAGCGGGGGGGCTCTAGAGACCCAGTACTTC. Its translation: CASSPSGGALETQYF.